This TCR beta chain was captured in a study of T cell responses to AZD1222 COVID-19 vaccine (dated by TCRdb to about 2021). Concerning the study at large: AZD1222 recipients with second doses at about 4 weeks or about 12 weeks were pooled, because spike-specific TCR depth and breadth did not differ between schedules. TCR sequencing covered over 230 trial participants: around 210 given two doses of AZD1222 and around 26 given two doses of MenACWY control vaccine. Trial participants were enrolled by age into 18-55, 56-69 and 70-plus year subgroups, with approximately 150, 28 and 58 TCR-sequenced participants respectively. The paper's findings and limits, for the study overall: The 56-69-year group was small, and its depth increase did not reach significance, likely because of low power. Conclusions about previously exposed vaccinees are limited because only a handful of AZD1222 recipients were SARS-CoV-2 seropositive at baseline. Most participants were white British and females outnumbered males, and the authors suggested that clonal diversity may have been underestimated. Because no day 14 peak-response samples were available, repertoires were characterized only after the peak T cell response. A significant rise in spike-specific TCR breadth and depth was observed after two AZD1222 doses relative to day 0 and relative to MenACWY recipients. The vaccine-associated CD4 TCRs covered the entire spike protein, and the dominant responses fell in regions 160-218 and 743-854. Reportedly, close to half of the unique spike-specific TCRs recognized epitopes lying outside the regions that are mutated in the B.1.351 and B.1.1.7 variants.

V has 6 bases trimmed and J has 4 bases trimmed; junction bases matching no gene number 8. Including the terminal cysteine and phenylalanine, the CDR3 comprises 14 residues. CDR3 DNA only is kept here, 42 bases in frame from base 1. Taken from the germline V gene, the CDR1 and CDR2 loops are MDHEN and SYDVKM. The CDR3 regions of human TCRbeta chains were analyzed by immunosequencing. As for the authors' bioinformatics: Repertoire TCRs were matched against a reference library of SARS-CoV-2-specific TCRs generated with the MIRA antigen-specificity platform. Breadth was defined as the fraction of unique TCRs that were SARS-CoV-2-associated. Depth was defined as the fraction of total T cells that were SARS-CoV-2-associated. Using the MIRA data, each spike-specific TCR was assigned both to the spike region to which the TCR was reactive and to a CD4 or CD8 class. Log10-transformed breadth and depth values were compared by one-way ANOVA with Sidak's multiple comparisons tests. Held by TCRdb, this immuneACCESS table contains in-frame sequences only and omits some clones. Under half of the omission traces to an unresolved V gene where checked; the cause of the rest is unknown. Clonal size and the V and J genes are those of that table, whereas D and trimming came from the DNA. Present in this sample are 100,000 to 150,000 clones, about nine tenths of which were seen just once. The ten biggest clones cover 7.2% of the sample.

The time point label for this specimen denotes: baseline before first vaccination. Vaccinee samples came from UK trials COV001 and COV002, including a single-blind randomized controlled phase 2/3 trial of AZD1222 (ChAdOx1 nCoV-19) in healthy adults. Trial participant PBMC samples were collected at day 0 and day 28 after the second dose for TCRbeta chain sequencing. As regards this clone: Its antigen has not been determined. The sample holds no much larger clone one base away, and base qualities are not on file.

The sequence was collected from an adult in good health. Sequencing used peripheral blood, obtained on day 0 of AZD1222 vaccination. The rearrangement joined TRBV28 to TRBJ1-2; 7 junctional bases match TRBD1. The CDR3 reads as follows: CASSQAGTVYGYTF. The DNA sequence follows: TGTGCCAGCAGCCAAGCGGGGACAGTCTATGGCTACACCTTC.